Below, 28 T cell receptor beta chains from the same sample are listed, as sequenced in a study of T cells expressing NK-cell markers. One entry per CDR3 protein, without DNA, is what TCRdb gives after re-calling the 5' RACE reads. Its listing shows approximately 420,000 distinct CDR3 sequences. The sequencing sample was made of blood T cells: a sorted CD56 or NKG2C T cell subset, CD4+ or CD8+ T cells, or bulk PBMC T cells (not recorded which). Receptors were obtained from a woman between 50 and 59 years old in good health.

The gene calls are TRBV7-2 and TRBJ2-1; there is no DNA to check the TCRdb D call of TRBD2. The CDR3 consists of 14 residues. Germline V gene lookup returns CDR1 SGHTA and CDR2 FQGNSA. The CDR3 spells CASSASTSSDEQFF.

The chain joins TRBV12-3 or TRBV12-4 to TRBJ2-3; TCRdb designates TRBD1, a call that cannot be tested without DNA. The CDR3 extends over 16 amino acids. CDR3 protein: CASSPDRDRGQDTQYF.

The chain uses TRBV13 and TRBJ2-7; TCRdb's assignment of TRBD1 cannot be checked, as there is no DNA. Looked up from germline, CDR1 is PRHDT and CDR2 is FYEKMQ (reference sequence). CDR3 length: 16 residues. The CDR3 sequence is CASSSKRGPSSYEQYF. Combining the CDR3 with reference TRBV13 and TRBJ2-7 gives the whole variable domain AAGVIQSPRHLIKEKRETATLKCYPIPRHDTVYWYQQGPGQDPQFLISFYEKMQSDKGSIPDRFSAQQFSDYHSELNMSSLELGDSALYFCASSSKRGPSSYEQYFGPGTRLTVT.

V usage is TRBV5-1 and J usage is TRBJ1-1; lacking DNA, the TRBD1 call made by TCRdb goes unchecked. The CDR3 contains 15 residues. Germline lookup yields CDR1 SGHRS and CDR2 YFSETQ. This CDR3 is CASSPGQISNTEAFF. Full variable domain (rest looked up from reference TRBV5-1 and TRBJ1-1): KAGVTQTPRYLIKTRGQQVTLSCSPISGHRSVSWYQQTPGQGLQFLFEYFSETQRNKGNFPGRFSGRQFSNSRSEMNVSTLELGDSALYLCASSPGQISNTEAFFGQGTRLTVV.

The rearrangement links TRBV5-5 to TRBJ1-1. This CDR3 is built from 17 residues. Germline loops: CDR1 SGHKS, CDR2 YYEKEE (reference sequence). The CDR3 reads CASSLARSGVPNTEAFF.

V usage is TRBV20-1 and J usage is TRBJ2-5. The CDR3 spans 13 residues. In germline, CDR1 is DFQATT, CDR2 SNEGSKA (reference sequence). This CDR3 reads CSARLLDQETQYF.

The rearrangement links TRBV12-3 or TRBV12-4 to TRBJ2-1; the TCRdb D gene call, TRBD2, has no DNA to confirm it. This CDR3 contains 16 residues. The CDR3 region is CASSQPGLAEDNEQFF.

This CDR3 reads CATSARPLSYEQYF. The chain carries TRBV24-1 and TRBJ2-7; the TCRdb D gene call, TRBD2, has no DNA to confirm it. The germline V gene has CDR1 KGHDR and CDR2 SFDVKD. The CDR3 has 14 amino acids.

The chain uses TRBV7-6 and TRBJ2-1; without DNA, the TCRdb call of TRBD2 cannot be checked. The CDR3 totals 15 residues. Germline V gene sequence: CDR1 SGHVS, CDR2 FNYEAQ. This CDR3 reads CASSGDSLSYNEQFF.

The J gene is TRBJ1-1, the V gene TRBV25-1. Germline CDR1 MGHDK, CDR2 SYGVNS. This CDR3 is 14 amino acids long. CDR3 loop: CASIPAVSSTEAFF.

This chain connects TRBV11-2 to TRBJ2-5. The CDR3 length is 14 residues. Germline CDR1 reads SGHAT; CDR2 reads FQNNGV. CDR3: CASSSAPGAETQYF.

CDR3 sequence reads: CASSLDSWREGYEQYF. The chain carries TRBV7-9 and TRBJ2-7; the D gene TCRdb calls, TRBD2, cannot be checked with no DNA. The CDR3 covers 16 residues. CDR1 is SEHNR, CDR2 FQNEAQ, per germline (reference sequence).

The chain recombines TRBV6-5 with TRBJ1-4. This CDR3 is 16 amino acids long. Germline V gene lookup returns CDR1 MNHEY and CDR2 SVGAGI. The CDR3 region is CASSYNFWTVDEKLFF.

The genes are TRBV7-2 and TRBJ2-4. The CDR3 has 15 amino acids. Germline V gene sequence: CDR1 SGHTA, CDR2 FQGNSA. CDR3 protein: CASSLALAKGNIQYF.

V usage is TRBV2 and J usage is TRBJ2-7. The germline V gene has CDR1 SNHLY and CDR2 FYNNEI. The CDR3 covers 12 residues. The CDR3 here is CASREGYYEQYF.

The V call is TRBV12-3 or TRBV12-4, the J call TRBJ1-4; with no DNA, the TCRdb D assignment of TRBD1 cannot be verified. The CDR3 extends over 15 amino acids. The chain's CDR3 is CASSLKWQGDEKLFF.

The chain carries TRBV12-3 or TRBV12-4 and TRBJ1-1. CDR3 length equals 12 residues. CDR3 sequence reads: CASGPMNTEAFF.

The chain links TRBV4-2 to TRBJ2-2; without DNA, the TCRdb call of TRBD2 cannot be checked. Per germline, CDR1 LGHNA and CDR2 YNFKEQ. There are 16 residues in the CDR3. The CDR3 spells CASSQGPDFTTGELFF.

The V call is TRBV12-3 or TRBV12-4, the J call TRBJ2-1; TCRdb proposes TRBD2, but this gene call is untestable without DNA. The CDR3 covers 14 residues. CDR3 sequence reads: CASSFPGLAGGAFF.

This chain joins TRBV10-3 and TRBJ2-7; TCRdb's D call, TRBD1, is unchecked because there is no DNA. Germline CDR1 and CDR2: ENHRY and SYGVKD. This CDR3 is 15 amino acids long. This CDR3 is CAIGAPGELNYEQYF.

The rearrangement joins TRBV12-3 or TRBV12-4 to TRBJ2-3; TCRdb names TRBD2, which stays unverified in the absence of DNA. This CDR3 comprises 16 residues. This CDR3 reads CASSYGLAGVEDTQYF.

The V and J genes are TRBV7-7 and TRBJ2-5; checking the TCRdb D call of TRBD2 is not possible without DNA. The CDR3 spans 16 residues. CDR1 is SSHAT and CDR2 is FNYEAQ in the germline V gene (reference sequence). This chain's CDR3 is CASSSLGSGRRETQYF.

The gene calls are TRBV10-3 and TRBJ2-3; absent DNA, TCRdb's TRBD2 call cannot be checked. CDR1 and CDR2 (germline): ENHRY, SYGVKD. This CDR3 has 12 residues. The CDR3 loop is CAITNSGDTQYF.

The chain couples TRBV5-1 to TRBJ2-7. The CDR3 contains 14 residues. Germline CDR1 is SGHRS and CDR2 is YFSETQ. CDR3 loop: CASSLAQGLDEQYF.

The chain links TRBV5-1 to TRBJ2-1; without DNA, the TCRdb call of TRBD2 cannot be checked. Germline-derived CDR1 and CDR2 are SGHRS and YFSETQ. The CDR3 extends over 14 amino acids. CDR3 amino acids: CASFVSSLYNEQFF. Using reference TRBV5-1 and TRBJ2-1 for the parts outside the CDR3, the full variable domain is KAGVTQTPRYLIKTRGQQVTLSCSPISGHRSVSWYQQTPGQGLQFLFEYFSETQRNKGNFPGRFSGRQFSNSRSEMNVSTLELGDSALYLCASFVSSLYNEQFFGPGTRLTVL.

This chain links TRBV5-1 with TRBJ2-1. This CDR3 region has 14 residues. Per germline, CDR1 SGHRS and CDR2 YFSETQ. The CDR3 sequence is CATRPAETYNEQFF.

This sequence joins TRBV12-3 or TRBV12-4 and TRBJ2-1; TCRdb's D call, TRBD1, is unchecked because there is no DNA. CDR3 length: 15 amino acids. This chain's CDR3 is CASSLFRGRDNEQFF.

This chain uses TRBV20-1 with TRBJ2-2. The length of the CDR3 is 13 residues. CDR1 and CDR2 (germline): DFQATT, SNEGSKA (reference sequence). The chain's CDR3 is CSAREVLTGELFF.